A single sample gave rise to the 26 T cell receptor beta chains below, sequenced in a study of blood T cell repertoires in COVID-19. Sequenced by immunoSEQ multiplex PCR; TCRdb stores in-frame clones only, minus some. The sample contains about 280,000 clones, 88% of which appear only once. What was sequenced was peripheral blood. These receptors were collected from a man aged 18 to 35 with active or convalescent COVID-19.

V is TRBV2 and J is TRBJ1-3, with 12 bases aligning to TRBD1. The germline V gene has CDR1 SNHLY and CDR2 FYNNEI. Germline trimming cut 6 bases from V and 2 bases from J; bases unmatched to any gene: 2. The CDR3 runs to 15 residues. CDR3 sequence (DNA): TGTGCCAGCAGGGGGACAGGGGGCCCTGGAAACACCATATATTTT. Its translation is CASRGTGGPGNTIYF.

This chain uses TRBV6-5 with TRBJ1-3, with D maybe TRBD1 (5 bases). The CDR3 is 15 amino acids. Germline V gene sequence: CDR1 MNHEY, CDR2 SVGAGI. V was clipped by 7 bases and J by 0 bases, with 13 bases between them. This CDR3 reads CASTRGAGSGNTIYF. The CDR3 nucleotides read TGTGCCAGCACCCGTGGGGCTGGCTCTGGAAACACCATATATTTT.

The J gene is TRBJ2-7, the V gene TRBV2; 7 bases are a match to TRBD1. Germline-derived CDR1 and CDR2 are SNHLY and FYNNEI. The CDR3 extends over 15 amino acids. Germline trimming cut 4 bases from V and 3 bases from J; bases unmatched to any gene: 9. CDR3 sequence (DNA): TGTGCCAGCAGTGCTTACAGGGGCCCCATCTACGAGCAGTACTTC. Protein: CASSAYRGPIYEQYF.

The chain recombines TRBV7-9 with TRBJ2-7; maybe TRBD1 (6 bases). The V end was cut by 5 bases, the J end by 0 bases, with 14 bases between. The CDR3 has 15 residues. Germline-derived CDR1 and CDR2 are SEHNR and FQNEAQ (reference sequence). CDR3 sequence (DNA): TGTGCCAGCAGCCCCAAGGACAGAATCTCCTACGAGCAGTACTTC. It translates to CASSPKDRISYEQYF. Drawing the rest from reference TRBV7-9 and TRBJ2-7, the complete variable domain is DTGVSQNPRHKITKRGQNVTFRCDPISEHNRLYWYRQTLGQGPEFLTYFQNEAQLEKSRLLSDRFSAERPKGSFSTLEIQRTEQGDSAMYLCASSPKDRISYEQYFGPGTRLTVT.

A single count supports this clone. The same CDR3 is also encoded by other DNA sequences in this sample. J is TRBJ1-1 and V is TRBV12-3 or TRBV12-4; TRBD1 agrees at 9 bases. The CDR3 has 13 residues. The V segment lost 6 bases and the J segment 5 bases; nucleotides outside the gene matches: 4. CDR3 DNA sequence: TGTGCCAGCAGCCTCGACAGGGGGACTGAAGCTTTCTTT. Amino acids: CASSLDRGTEAFF.

The V call is TRBV6-6, the J call TRBJ1-5; D possibly corresponds to TRBD1 (5 bases). V lost 2 bases to trimming and J lost 0 bases, with 8 bases between them. The CDR3 is made up of 15 amino acids. From germline, CDR1 is MNHNY and CDR2 SVGAGI (reference sequence). The CDR3 spells CASSYGADSNQPQHF. The CDR3 nucleotides are TGTGCCAGCAGTTACGGGGCAGATAGCAATCAGCCCCAGCATTTT.

The chain couples TRBV7-3 to TRBJ2-7, with 7 bases lining up with TRBD1. CDR1 is SGHTA and CDR2 is FQGTGA in the germline V gene. CDR3 size: 14 residues. V lost 6 bases to trimming and J lost 4 bases; unmatched junction nucleotides: 9. This CDR3 reads CASRRDRVPYEQYF. The DNA of the CDR3 is TGTGCCAGCAGAAGAGACAGGGTCCCTTACGAGCAGTACTTC. The variable domain in full, completed from reference TRBV7-3 and TRBJ2-7, reads GAGVSQTPSNKVTEKGKYVELRCDPISGHTALYWYRQSLGQGPEFLIYFQGTGAADDSGLPNDRFFAVRPEGSVSTLKIQRTERGDSAVYLCASRRDRVPYEQYFGPGTRLTVT.

The genes are TRBV7-2 and TRBJ2-3; TRBD2 agrees at 8 bases. CDR3 length equals 16 residues. From germline, CDR1 is SGHTA and CDR2 FQGNSA. V lost 1 base to trimming and J lost 7 bases; unmatched junction nucleotides: 10. CDR3 sequence reads: CASSLVPIAGKNTQYF. DNA of the CDR3: TGTGCCAGCAGCTTAGTCCCCATAGCGGGGAAAAATACGCAGTATTTT.

The V and J genes are TRBV4-3 and TRBJ2-7, with TRBD2 as a possible D gene (6 bases). Germline V lookup: CDR1 LGHNA, CDR2 YSLEER. With 4 bases removed from V and 4 bases from J, the gap between germline ends came to 14 bases. The CDR3 has 14 residues. The CDR3 DNA is TGCGCCAGCAGCCCTGCGCGGGGCGCGTACGAGCAGTACTTC. The encoded protein is CASSPARGAYEQYF.

Note on this clone: At one end, the junction sequence differs from germline, possibly due to a read error. The chain employs TRBV5-1 and TRBJ1-6, with 8 positions matching TRBD1. Germline CDR1 is SGHRS and CDR2 is YFSETQ. This CDR3 is 14 amino acids long. CDR3 in DNA: TGCGCCAGCAGATTGGACAGGGAGAATTCACCCCTCCACTTT. Translated: CASRLDRENSPLHF.

V is TRBV5-1 and J is TRBJ1-5; D possibly corresponds to TRBD1 (6 bases). V was cut by 0 bases and J by 1 base, with 11 bases left in between. The CDR3 spans 16 residues. Per germline, CDR1 SGHRS and CDR2 YFSETQ. CDR3: CASSLGSGGSNQPQHF. The DNA of the CDR3 is TGCGCCAGCAGCTTGGGTTCTGGGGGCAGCAATCAGCCCCAGCATTTT. Filled out from reference TRBV5-1 and TRBJ1-5, the complete variable domain reads KAGVTQTPRYLIKTRGQQVTLSCSPISGHRSVSWYQQTPGQGLQFLFEYFSETQRNKGNFPGRFSGRQFSNSRSEMNVSTLELGDSALYLCASSLGSGGSNQPQHFGDGTRLSIL.

This clone was detected only once. The chain is built from TRBV4-1 and TRBJ1-1; D possibly corresponds to TRBD1 (5 bases). The CDR3 runs 14 residues. Germline CDR1 and CDR2: MGHRA and YSYEKL. Trimming stripped 8 bases from V and 1 base from J, with 14 bases between. CDR3 bases: TGCGCCAGCGTCCCGGCAGGGCGGAACACTGAAGCTTTCTTT. Amino acids: CASVPAGRNTEAFF.

The V and J genes are TRBV4-1 and TRBJ2-1; possibly TRBD2 for D (6 bases). This CDR3 region has 16 residues. The V end lost 3 bases, the J end lost 5 bases, and 17 bases lay between the germline ends. The germline V gene has CDR1 MGHRA and CDR2 YSYEKL. The DNA for the CDR3 is TGCGCCAGCAGCCAGAACCGGGACTCACGAAACAATGAGCAGTTCTTC. This encodes CASSQNRDSRNNEQFF.

The genes are TRBV6-1 and TRBJ1-1; D perhaps matches TRBD1 (6 bases). Germline CDR1 and CDR2: MNHNS and SASEGT. Trimming removed 3 bases at V and 4 bases at J, with 15 bases between. CDR3 size: 15 residues. The CDR3 DNA reads TGTGCCAGCAGTGATAACGAGGGGGGGAGCACTGAAGCTTTCTTT. It translates to CASSDNEGGSTEAFF.

The rearrangement links TRBV27 to TRBJ2-7, with D unclear. CDR1 is MNHEY, CDR2 SMNVEV, per germline (reference sequence). V lost 6 bases, J lost 3 bases, and 12 bases lay in between. The CDR3 contains 13 residues. CDR3: CASRVNTDYEQYF. The CDR3 DNA follows: TGTGCCAGCAGGGTTAACACCGACTACGAGCAGTACTTC.

This rearrangement joins TRBV9 to TRBJ1-2; weak D call: TRBD1 (6 bases). V lost 2 bases and J lost 4, with 12 bases in between. The CDR3 loop spans 14 amino acids. Germline lookup yields CDR1 SGDLS and CDR2 YYNGEE. The CDR3 nucleotides are TGTGCCAGCAGCGTGGCCGGGACAACCTATGGCTACACCTTC. Amino acids: CASSVAGTTYGYTF.

The gene calls are TRBV19 and TRBJ2-1; 7 bases are a match to TRBD1. V lost 5 bases and J lost 3; bases outside the gene matches: 13. Germline CDR1 reads LNHDA; CDR2 reads SQIVND (reference sequence). The CDR3 has 17 residues. CDR3 bases: TGTGCCAGTAGTCACGATGCCGACAGGGTTTTCTACAATGAGCAGTTCTTC. Protein sequence: CASSHDADRVFYNEQFF.

This clone was seen a handful of times. Within the sample, other DNA sequences also encode this same CDR3. V and J are TRBV27 and TRBJ2-3, with TRBD2 identical over 10 bases. CDR1 is MNHEY, CDR2 SMNVEV, per germline (reference sequence). The CDR3 has 17 residues. The ends lost 4 bases at V and 3 bases at J; junction bases unmatched: 10. The CDR3 nucleotides are TGTGCCAGCAGTTCCCCTTTCAGCGGGGGGGGTACAGATACGCAGTATTTT. This sequence encodes CASSSPFSGGGTDTQYF.

This chain connects TRBV6-1 to TRBJ2-4, with 8 bases matching TRBD1. The CDR3 loop spans 14 amino acids. Germline-derived CDR1 and CDR2 are MNHNS and SASEGT. V lost 3 bases to trimming and J lost 8 bases; unmatched junction nucleotides: 6. As DNA, the CDR3 is TGTGCCAGCAGTGATAAGACAGGGGTAGACATTCAGTACTTC. Amino acids: CASSDKTGVDIQYF.

This sequence joins TRBV3-1 (or the pseudogene TRBV3-2) and TRBJ1-5, with 8 bases matching TRBD1. The length of the CDR3 is 18 residues. Germline lookup yields CDR1 LGHDT and CDR2 YNNKEL (reference sequence). The ends lost 4 bases at V and 2 bases at J; junction bases unmatched: 13. The CDR3 DNA reads TGTGCCAGCAGCCTGCTGGACAGGGAACTTTCCCGCAATCAGCCCCAGCATTTT. It codes for CASSLLDRELSRNQPQHF.

The chain couples TRBV10-3 to TRBJ2-7; tentatively, D is TRBD2 (6 bases). The CDR3 covers 15 residues. The ends were cut back, 9 bases at V and 1 base at J, with 19 bases in the middle. The germline V gene has CDR1 ENHRY and CDR2 SYGVKD. CDR3 nucleotides: TGTGCCATTACATCTCCGGGACGGGAGTCCTACGAGCAGTACTTC. Translation: CAITSPGRESYEQYF.

The chain is built from TRBV18 and TRBJ2-5; possible D gene TRBD1, 6 bases. Trimming removed 2 bases at V and 2 bases at J, with 9 bases between. The length of the CDR3 is 14 residues. The germline V gene has CDR1 KGHSH and CDR2 LQKENI. The CDR3 is CASSPGGRQETQYF. CDR3 DNA sequence: TGTGCCAGCTCACCAGGGGGCAGACAAGAGACCCAGTACTTC.

The rearrangement joins TRBV7-2 to TRBJ1-1; no clear D gene. The CDR3 runs to 13 residues. From germline, CDR1 is SGHTA and CDR2 FQGNSA. The V gene lost 5 bases and the J gene lost 11 bases, with 18 bases spanning the gap. CDR3 coding DNA: TGTGCCAGCAGCCAAGCGTTTAGCCCCCAGGCTTTCTTT. This encodes CASSQAFSPQAFF.

In its sample, this clone was seen once. This rearrangement joins TRBV5-6 to TRBJ2-1; D might be TRBD1 (6 bases). Per the germline V gene, CDR1 is SGHDT and CDR2 is YYEEEE. V lost 4 bases and J 0 bases, leaving 14 bases between the germline ends. This CDR3 contains 16 residues. The CDR3 DNA follows: TGTGCCAGCAGCGGACCGGGGACACTCTCCTACAATGAGCAGTTCTTC. Its translation is CASSGPGTLSYNEQFF.

This clone was counted between two and nine times. The rearrangement joins TRBV6-4 to TRBJ2-1; 8 bases line up with TRBD1. V dropped 5 bases and J dropped 5; count of bases not matched to a gene: 11. Germline CDR1 and CDR2: MRHNA and SNTAGT. CDR3 size: 16 residues. CDR3 DNA: TGTGCCAGCAGTACAACTCCCGGGACAGGAAACAATGAGCAGTTCTTC. Translated, it gives CASSTTPGTGNNEQFF.

This chain uses TRBV7-2 with TRBJ2-7; the match to TRBD1 covers 7 bases. The junction had 5 bases not matched to a gene; V was cut back by 3 bases and J by 6 bases. The CDR3 has 13 residues. Germline V gene data show CDR1 as SGHTA and CDR2 as FQGNSA. This chain's CDR3 is CASSFGTAGEQYF. DNA of the CDR3: TGTGCCAGCAGCTTTGGGACAGCAGGCGAGCAGTACTTC.